A selection of T cell receptor beta chains follows, all from one sample in a study of blood T cell repertoires in COVID-19. The repertoire was sequenced with immunoSEQ multiplex PCR; TCRdb's copy has only in-frame clones and lacks some. Counted here are around 220,000 clones, around 85% occurring once; the ten biggest clones make up approximately 4%. Sample: peripheral blood. The receptors stem from a woman in her forties with active or convalescent COVID-19. CDR3s include the opening cysteine and the closing phenylalanine or tryptophan. A D gene is named only where the DNA matches it firmly. Not all rows give a size; the values are once, few, many and, for expanded clones, a class.

v_call: TRBV7-9
d_call: .
j_call: TRBJ2-1
clone_size: .
cdr3_aa: CASRGGNEQFF
cdr3_nt: TGTGCCAGCAGGGGGGGCAATGAGCAGTTCTTC

v_call: TRBV27
d_call: .
j_call: TRBJ1-1
clone_size: .
cdr3_aa: CASSRRPGAEAFF
cdr3_nt: TGTGCCAGCAGTCGACGTCCAGGGGCTGAAGCTTTCTTT

v_call: TRBV5-1
d_call: .
j_call: TRBJ1-1
clone_size: few
cdr3_aa: CASSLGHLNTEAFF
cdr3_nt: TGCGCCAGCAGCTTGGGACATCTGAACACTGAAGCTTTCTTT

v_call: TRBV6-6
d_call: .
j_call: TRBJ1-2
clone_size: once
cdr3_aa: CASSYSVFNYGYTF
cdr3_nt: TGTGCCAGCAGTTATTCAGTTTTTAACTATGGCTACACCTTC

v_call: TRBV6-5
d_call: TRBD1
j_call: TRBJ1-2
clone_size: .
cdr3_aa: CASIGDRSNYGYTF
cdr3_nt: TGTGCCAGCATTGGGGACAGGTCTAACTATGGCTACACCTTC

v_call: TRBV24-1
d_call: .
j_call: TRBJ2-3
clone_size: .
cdr3_aa: CATSDLGTGRTDTQYF
cdr3_nt: TGTGCCACCAGTGATTTGGGGACGGGGAGGACAGATACGCAGTATTTT

v_call: TRBV12-3/TRBV12-4
d_call: .
j_call: TRBJ2-1
clone_size: .
cdr3_aa: CASRRLQGDEQFF
cdr3_nt: TGTGCCAGCAGACGTCTACAGGGAGATGAGCAGTTCTTC

v_call: TRBV5-3
d_call: TRBD1
j_call: TRBJ1-5
clone_size: .
cdr3_aa: CARSRDRDRDQPQHF
cdr3_nt: TGTGCCAGAAGCCGAGACAGGGATAGGGATCAGCCCCAGCATTTT

v_call: TRBV19
d_call: TRBD1
j_call: TRBJ2-7
clone_size: .
cdr3_aa: CASSRQGSGNYEQYF
cdr3_nt: TGTGCCAGTAGTCGACAGGGAAGCGGAAATTACGAGCAGTACTTC

v_call: TRBV7-3
d_call: .
j_call: TRBJ2-2
clone_size: .
cdr3_aa: CASSLTRVTGELFF
cdr3_nt: TGTGCCAGCAGCTTAACCAGGGTAACCGGGGAGCTGTTTTTT

v_call: TRBV11-2
d_call: TRBD1
j_call: TRBJ1-2
clone_size: .
cdr3_aa: CASSTDRVSYGYTF
cdr3_nt: TGTGCCAGCAGCACTGACAGGGTGAGCTATGGCTACACCTTC

v_call: TRBV5-1
d_call: .
j_call: TRBJ2-7
clone_size: .
cdr3_aa: CASSLEPVYEQYF
cdr3_nt: TGCGCCAGCAGCTTGGAGCCGGTGTACGAGCAGTACTTC

v_call: TRBV5-8
d_call: TRBD2
j_call: TRBJ2-1
clone_size: .
cdr3_aa: CASSLSFRGGDEQFF
cdr3_nt: TGTGCCAGCAGCTTGTCATTCCGCGGGGGGGATGAGCAGTTCTTC

v_call: TRBV10-3
d_call: TRBD2
j_call: TRBJ2-7
clone_size: .
cdr3_aa: CAMGGGAYEQYF
cdr3_nt: TGTGCCATGGGCGGGGGAGCCTACGAGCAGTACTTC

v_call: TRBV4-1
d_call: .
j_call: TRBJ2-2
clone_size: few
cdr3_aa: CASSQDLLGALGGELFF
cdr3_nt: TGCGCCAGCAGCCAAGATCTCTTGGGGGCTCTAGGCGGGGAGCTGTTTTTT

v_call: TRBV19
d_call: TRBD1
j_call: TRBJ1-1
clone_size: few
cdr3_aa: CASTAGGRIPFF
cdr3_nt: TGTGCCAGTACGGCAGGGGGCAGGATCCCTTTCTTT

v_call: TRBV5-5
d_call: TRBD1
j_call: TRBJ1-1
clone_size: .
cdr3_aa: CASSIQGWTEAFF
cdr3_nt: TGTGCCAGCAGCATACAGGGGTGGACTGAAGCTTTCTTT

v_call: TRBV9
d_call: TRBD1
j_call: TRBJ2-5
clone_size: few
cdr3_aa: CASSVGGGETQYF
cdr3_nt: TGTGCCAGCAGCGTAGGAGGGGGCGAGACCCAGTACTTC

v_call: TRBV13
d_call: .
j_call: TRBJ2-2
clone_size: .
cdr3_aa: CASSPRRGIGELFF
cdr3_nt: TGTGCCAGCAGCCCACGGAGGGGAATCGGGGAGCTGTTTTTT

v_call: TRBV12-3/TRBV12-4
d_call: .
j_call: TRBJ1-1
clone_size: .
cdr3_aa: CASSLIVGEAFF
cdr3_nt: TGTGCCAGCAGTTTAATTGTCGGTGAAGCTTTCTTT